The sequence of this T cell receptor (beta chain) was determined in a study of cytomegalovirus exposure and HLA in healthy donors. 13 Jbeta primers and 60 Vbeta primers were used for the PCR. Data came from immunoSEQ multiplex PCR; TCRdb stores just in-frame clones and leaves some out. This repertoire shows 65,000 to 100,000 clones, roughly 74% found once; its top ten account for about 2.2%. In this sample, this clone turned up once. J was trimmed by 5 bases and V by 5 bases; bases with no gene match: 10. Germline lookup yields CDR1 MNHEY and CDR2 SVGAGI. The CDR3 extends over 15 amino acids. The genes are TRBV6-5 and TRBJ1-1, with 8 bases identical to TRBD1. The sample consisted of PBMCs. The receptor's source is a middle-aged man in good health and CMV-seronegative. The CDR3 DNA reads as TGTGCCAGCAGTATCACAGGACAGGGAGGTACTGAAGCTTTCTTT. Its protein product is CASSITGQGGTEAFF.